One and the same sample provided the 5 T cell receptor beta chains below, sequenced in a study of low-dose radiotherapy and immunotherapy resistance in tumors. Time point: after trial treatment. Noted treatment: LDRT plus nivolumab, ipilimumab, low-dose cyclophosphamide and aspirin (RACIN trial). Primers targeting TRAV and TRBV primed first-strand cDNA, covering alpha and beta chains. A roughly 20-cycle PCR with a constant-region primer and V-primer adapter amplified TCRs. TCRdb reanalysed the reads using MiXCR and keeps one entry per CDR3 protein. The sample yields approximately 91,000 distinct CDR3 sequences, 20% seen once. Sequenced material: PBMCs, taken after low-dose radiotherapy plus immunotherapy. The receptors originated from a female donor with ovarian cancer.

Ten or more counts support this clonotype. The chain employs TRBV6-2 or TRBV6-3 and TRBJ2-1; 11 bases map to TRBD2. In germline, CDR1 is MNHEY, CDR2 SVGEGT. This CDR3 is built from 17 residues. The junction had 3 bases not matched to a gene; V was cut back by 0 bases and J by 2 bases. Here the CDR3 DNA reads TGTGCCAGCAGTTACTCGACTAGCGGGGATCCCTACAATGAGCAGTTCTTC. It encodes CASSYSTSGDPYNEQFF.

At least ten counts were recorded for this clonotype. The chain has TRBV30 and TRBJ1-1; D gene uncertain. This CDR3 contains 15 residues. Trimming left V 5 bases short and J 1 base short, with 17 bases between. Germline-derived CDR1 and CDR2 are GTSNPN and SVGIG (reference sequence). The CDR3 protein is CAWWPGVPRNTEAFF. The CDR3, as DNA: TGTGCCTGGTGGCCTGGGGTACCCAGGAACACTGAAGCTTTCTTT.

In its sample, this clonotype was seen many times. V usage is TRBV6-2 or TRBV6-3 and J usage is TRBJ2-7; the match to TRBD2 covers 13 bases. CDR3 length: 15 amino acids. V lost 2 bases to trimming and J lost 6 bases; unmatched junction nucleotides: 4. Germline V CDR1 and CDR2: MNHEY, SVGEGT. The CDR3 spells CASSYPGLAGAEQYF. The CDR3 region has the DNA TGTGCCAGCAGTTACCCTGGACTAGCGGGAGCCGAGCAGTACTTC.

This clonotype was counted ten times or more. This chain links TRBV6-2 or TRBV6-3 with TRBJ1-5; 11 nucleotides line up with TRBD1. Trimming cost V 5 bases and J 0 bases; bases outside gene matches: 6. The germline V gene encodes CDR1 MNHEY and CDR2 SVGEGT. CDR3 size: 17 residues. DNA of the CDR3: TGTGCCAGCAGTGAGGACAGGGGGCTTAATAGCAATCAGCCCCAGCATTTT. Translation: CASSEDRGLNSNQPQHF.

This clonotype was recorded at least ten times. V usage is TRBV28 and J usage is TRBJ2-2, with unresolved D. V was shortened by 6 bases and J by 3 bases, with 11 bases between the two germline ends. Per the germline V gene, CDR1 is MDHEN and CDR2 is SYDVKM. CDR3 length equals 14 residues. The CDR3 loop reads CASRDDTYTGELFF. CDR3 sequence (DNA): TGTGCCAGCAGGGATGACACTTACACCGGGGAGCTGTTTTTT.